The source of this T cell receptor (beta chain) is a study of Ad26.COV2.S vaccination and SARS-CoV-2 variants (dated by TCRdb to the early 2020s). Describing the broader study: The specificity and breadth of SARS-CoV-2-reactive T cell receptors after Ad26.COV2.S vaccination were assessed by TCRbeta repertoire sequencing. A total of 32 samples were included in the TCR-sequenced set, comprising roughly 19 Ad26.COV2.S vaccine recipients, 5 placebo recipients and 8 SARS-CoV-2 convalescent individuals. The investigation overall reported the following: After vaccination, spike-specific CD8+ and CD4+ T cell responses were reported to show substantial breadth. It was noted by the authors that total T cell responses may have been underestimated by the TCR breadth and depth analyses. Vaccine and placebo recipients had similar non-spike TCR breadth, a finding consistent with the vaccine containing only spike. Ad26.COV2.S recipients had higher spike-specific TCR breadth than placebo recipients (P = 0.0014).

The immunoSEQ Assay was used to sequence TCRbeta CDR3 regions. After extraction, genomic DNA underwent amplification by bias-controlled multiplex PCR, followed by high-throughput sequencing. As for how the authors treated the data: Collapsing and filtering of sequences were performed to quantify the absolute abundance of each unique TCRbeta CDR3 region. T cell fraction was estimated by normalizing TCRbeta template counts to usable DNA, which was measured by amplifying reference genes present in all nucleated cells. Repertoire TCRs were annotated as SARS-CoV-2-specific by exact matching of V gene, CDR3 amino acid sequence and J gene to a known reactive TCR set. MIRA supplied the reference SARS-CoV-2 TCR set, which was filtered for enrichment in COVID-19-positive ImmuneCODE repertoires so that public or cross-reactive TCRs were removed. Using the MIRA antigens, annotated TCRs were further analysed by specific ORF or by position within an ORF. Breadth was defined as annotated unique rearrangements over total unique productive rearrangements; depth was the summed frequency of those rearrangements. Group comparisons of TCR breadth used two-sided Wilcoxon rank-sum tests. TCRdb took this table from immuneACCESS and kept in-frame rearrangements with V and J called. Such tables lack part of the clones; where checked against another copy, unresolved V genes explain under half of the gap, and the rest is unexplained. Clone size and the V and J calls come from that table; the DNA yielded D and trimming. The sample contains roughly 140,000 clones, roughly 90% of them found a single time. The ten largest make up about 5% of the sample.

The time point label corresponds to: individuals recovered from natural SARS-CoV-2 infection. Details on this clone: What antigen it recognizes has not been identified. Qualities for individual bases were not recorded, and no much larger clone is one base off.

Ends trimmed: V by 5 bases, J by 5 bases; bases unmatched to a gene: 8. The germline V gene encodes CDR1 SNHLY and CDR2 FYNNEI. CDR3 length: 14 amino acids, cysteine to phenylalanine. Only the CDR3 region is kept as DNA, spanning 42 bases read in frame from base 1. The source material was peripheral blood, sampled after recovery from COVID-19. This receptor was identified in a human donor who had recovered from COVID-19. The chain uses TRBV2 and TRBJ1-1, with TRBD1 matching 7 junction bases. DNA sequence: TGTGCCAGCAGTCCAACGACAGGGAGGACTGAAGCTTTCTTT. The resulting protein is CASSPTTGRTEAFF.